This TCR beta chain was identified during a study of blood T cells in healthy people across ages (dated by TCRdb to about 2015). For the wider study: In model experiments, roughly one uniquely barcoded TCR beta cDNA molecule per two T cells was captured by template switching. To track age-related changes in TCR beta repertoire diversity, the study relied on deep sequencing normalized with unique cDNA molecular identifiers. To avoid experimental bias, donors of different ages were spread randomly across the sequencing lanes. Using the same blood draw, the study looked at two additional independent replicas of 1 million unique cDNA reads for two donors, one aged 18 to 30 and the other aged 80 or older. The donors were split into four age groups: young (average about 16 years), middle-aged (about 40), aged (roughly 68) and long-lived (approximately 80). The investigation overall reported the following: As age increased, observed TCR beta diversity per million T cells dropped in a roughly linear way, and a significant reduction was already evident by age about 40. Donor CMV infection status was unknown, potentially confounding age-related changes in expanded clonotypes. Estimates of total diversity based on one million sequenced T cells were regarded as lower bounds and as underestimates. Since profiling was done on bulk unsorted PBMCs, naive and antigen-experienced compartments could not be conclusively compared. There was a strong correlation between observed TCR beta diversity and the percentage of naive T cells measured by flow cytometry. The long-lived group showed more naive CD4+ T cells, fewer expanded clones and increased TCR diversity than the aged group, suggesting age selection.

This clonotype was observed a handful of times. What this receptor recognizes is not known. Base qualities are not provided; no much larger clone lies one nucleotide away. The CDR3 spans 15 residues, from the cysteine through the phenylalanine. CDR3 DNA only is kept here, 45 bases in frame from base 1. CDR1 and CDR2 are drawn from the germline V gene (reference sequence): SEHNR, FQNEAQ. V lost 10 bases and J lost 6 bases, and the count of bases not matched to a germline gene is 13. Donors were 35 to 40 systemically healthy Caucasian individuals from Russia aged roughly 6 to 90 years. Each donor gave ten milliliters of peripheral blood, drawn into EDTA-treated Vacutainer tubes. Ficoll-Paque density-gradient centrifugation was used to isolate PBMCs, with at least 6 million per sample. Trizol reagent was used to extract total RNA from PBMCs, with at least 5.5 micrograms per sample. Naive CD45RAhigh/CD27high T cell percentages were measured by flow cytometry on a PBMC aliquot from every donor.

The library was obtained by 5' RACE. This sample was sequenced with an Illumina HiSeq 2500. A second PCR of about 6 to 11 cycles was run with a J-beta primer mix and a sample-barcoded 5' primer. A unique molecular identifier was introduced onto each TCR beta cDNA molecule by a template-switch 5' adaptor carrying 12 random nucleotides. Each sample yielded at least 2.5 million CDR3-containing paired-end reads. All of the RNA was converted into first-strand cDNA using the Mint cDNA synthesis kit, with a TRBC-specific oligonucleotide serving as the primer. After uracil-DNA glycosylase treatment, a first 18-cycle PCR used universal primers M1SS and BC2_uni_R on all cDNA. Per the source publication's procedure: For normalization, 1 million high-quality reads were randomly selected from each sample, with every read carrying a distinct molecular identifier. Instead of being binned into consensus sequences, reads that shared molecular identifiers were thrown out. MiTCR, with a Q25 quality threshold and the strictest error-elimination algorithm, was used for CDR3 identification, clonotype clustering and error correction. A nonparametric unseen species model with Euler transformation was used to estimate a lower bound on total TCR beta diversity. TCRdb ran its own pipeline on the public reads, namely fastp trimming at Q25 and MiXCR clone calling, and kept in-frame beta chains. Each CDR3 protein appears once, grouped with its most common genes and DNA. The authors' filters were not applied to this entry. This sample lists more than 650,000 distinct CDR3 sequences; approximately 21% were detected once. The ten largest make up less than 25% of the sample.

This receptor was obtained from a man in his sixties or seventies in good health. Sequencing used blood. The rearrangement joined TRBV7-9 to TRBJ2-3; 10 bases in between match TRBD1. The bases are TGTGCCACCCAGCTTCCGGGACAGGGGTACGATACGCAGTATTTT. It is translated as CATQLPGQGYDTQYF.